This T cell receptor beta chain was obtained from a study of T cells in localized non-small cell lung cancer. Study-wide points: Clonality peaked in uninvolved adjacent lung rather than tumor. Greater T cell density in blood accompanied longer overall survival.

CDR3 size: 13 residues. V gave up 8 bases and J gave up 3 bases, with 13 bases separating them. Per germline, CDR1 LNHDA and CDR2 SQIVND (reference sequence). Profiled with immunoSEQ multiplex PCR; TCRdb holds only in-frame clones, not every one. The table lists 30,000 to 35,000 clones, 88% of them singletons. With regard to this clone: Antigen unknown.

The specimen was peripheral blood, collected before any cancer treatment. V is TRBV19 and J is TRBJ1-2, with a tentative D call TRBD1 (5 bases). The clonotype was recovered from a woman aged 40-69 years with stage I lung adenocarcinoma. CDR3 in DNA: TGTGCCAGTTCGAAGGGGTTGGACTATGGCTACACCTTC. Residues: CASSKGLDYGYTF.